This entry concerns a single T cell receptor (beta chain). The sample is drawn from a study of blood T cell repertoires in COVID-19. Study-level background: The study drew acute and convalescent COVID-19 samples from the United States, Italy and Spain.

There are 13 residues in the CDR3. Germline values: CDR1 MNHEY, CDR2 SMNVEV (reference sequence). V lost 5 bases, J lost 0 bases, and 8 bases lay in between. Methods used by the authors: Reference gene primers were amplified, and this amplification served to estimate nucleated cell counts. The table came from immunoSEQ multiplex PCR; TCRdb's copy has only in-frame clones and leaves some out. D and trimming come from the DNA, and the V and J calls and clone size come from that table. The data show a few hundred thousand clones, roughly 90% seen once. Donors were grouped by their self-reported clinical history.

Sequencing was done on a sample of PBMCs or T cells enriched from blood (not recorded which). The rearrangement uses TRBV27 and TRBJ2-7; D may be TRBD2 (5 bases). This TCR derives from a woman aged 18-29 years with acute COVID-19. CDR3 bases: TGTGCCAGCAGTATCGCGGGCTCCTACGAGCAGTACTTC. This gives the protein CASSIAGSYEQYF.